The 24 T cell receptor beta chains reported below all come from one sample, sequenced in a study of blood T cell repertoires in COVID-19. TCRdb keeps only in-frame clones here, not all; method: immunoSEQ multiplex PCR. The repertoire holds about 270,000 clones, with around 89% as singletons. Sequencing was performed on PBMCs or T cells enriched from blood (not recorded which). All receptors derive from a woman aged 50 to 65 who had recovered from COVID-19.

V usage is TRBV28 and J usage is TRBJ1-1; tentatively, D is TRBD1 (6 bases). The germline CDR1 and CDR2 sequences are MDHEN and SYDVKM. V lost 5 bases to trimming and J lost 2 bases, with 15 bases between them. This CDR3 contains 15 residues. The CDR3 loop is CASSTTGHSNTEAFF. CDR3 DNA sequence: TGTGCCAGCAGTACAACGGGACATTCTAACACTGAAGCTTTCTTT.

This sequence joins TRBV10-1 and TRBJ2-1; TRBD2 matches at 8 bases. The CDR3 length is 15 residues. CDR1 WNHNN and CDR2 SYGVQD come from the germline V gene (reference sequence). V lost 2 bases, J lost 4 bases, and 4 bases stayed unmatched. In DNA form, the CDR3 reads TGCGCCAGCAGTGAGGGGAGCGGGGGTTACAATGAGCAGTTCTTC. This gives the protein CASSEGSGGYNEQFF.

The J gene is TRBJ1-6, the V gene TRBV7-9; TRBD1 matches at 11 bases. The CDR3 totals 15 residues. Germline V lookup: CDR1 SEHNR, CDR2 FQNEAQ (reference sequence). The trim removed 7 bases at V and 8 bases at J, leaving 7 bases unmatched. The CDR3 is CASTPRDRGDSPLHF. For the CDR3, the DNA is TGTGCCAGCACCCCCCGGGACAGGGGGGATTCACCCCTCCACTTT. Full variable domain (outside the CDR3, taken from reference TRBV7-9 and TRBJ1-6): DTGVSQNPRHKITKRGQNVTFRCDPISEHNRLYWYRQTLGQGPEFLTYFQNEAQLEKSRLLSDRFSAERPKGSFSTLEIQRTEQGDSAMYLCASTPRDRGDSPLHFGNGTRLTVT.

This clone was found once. CDR3 loop: CASSSGTGGSGTEAFF. In DNA, the CDR3 is TGTGCCAGCAGCTCCGGGACAGGGGGCTCTGGCACTGAAGCTTTCTTT. This sequence joins TRBV7-9 and TRBJ1-1; 12 nucleotides match TRBD1. CDR3 length: 16 amino acids. CDR1 and CDR2 from the germline V gene are SEHNR and FQNEAQ (reference sequence). V lost 4 bases and J lost 4; bases outside the gene matches: 7.

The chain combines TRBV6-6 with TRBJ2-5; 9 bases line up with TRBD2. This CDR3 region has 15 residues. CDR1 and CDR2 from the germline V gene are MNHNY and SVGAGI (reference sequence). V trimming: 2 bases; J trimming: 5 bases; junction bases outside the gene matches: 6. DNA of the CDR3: TGTGCCAGCAGTTACCTAGCGGGAAAGTTGGAGACCCAGTACTTC. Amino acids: CASSYLAGKLETQYF.

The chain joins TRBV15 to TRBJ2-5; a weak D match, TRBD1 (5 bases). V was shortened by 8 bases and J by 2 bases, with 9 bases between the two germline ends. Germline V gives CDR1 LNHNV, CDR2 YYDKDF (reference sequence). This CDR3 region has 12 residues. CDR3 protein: CATGALQETQYF. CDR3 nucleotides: TGTGCCACCGGGGCCTTACAAGAGACCCAGTACTTC.

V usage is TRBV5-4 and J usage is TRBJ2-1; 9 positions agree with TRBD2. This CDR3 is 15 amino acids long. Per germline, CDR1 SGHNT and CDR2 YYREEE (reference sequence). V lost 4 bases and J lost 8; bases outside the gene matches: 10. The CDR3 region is CASSRREGKMDEQFF. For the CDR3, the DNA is TGTGCCAGCAGCCGGCGGGAGGGTAAGATGGATGAGCAGTTCTTC.

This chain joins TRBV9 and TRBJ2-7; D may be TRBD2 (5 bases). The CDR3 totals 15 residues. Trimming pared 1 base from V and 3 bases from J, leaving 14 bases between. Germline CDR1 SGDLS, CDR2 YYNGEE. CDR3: CASSVSVDRDYEQYF. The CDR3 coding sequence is TGTGCCAGCAGCGTATCAGTTGACCGGGACTACGAGCAGTACTTC.

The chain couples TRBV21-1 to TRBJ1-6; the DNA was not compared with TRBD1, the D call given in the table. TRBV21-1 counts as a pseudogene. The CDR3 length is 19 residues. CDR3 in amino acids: CASSSPLRQDSEGDSPLHF. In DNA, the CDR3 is TGTGCCAGCAGCAGCCCACTAAGACAAGACTCAGAAGGGGATTCACCCCTCCACTTT.

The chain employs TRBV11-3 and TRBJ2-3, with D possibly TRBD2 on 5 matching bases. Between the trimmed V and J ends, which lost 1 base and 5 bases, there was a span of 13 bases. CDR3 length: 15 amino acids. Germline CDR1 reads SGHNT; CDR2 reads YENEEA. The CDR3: CASSLGRGPVDTQYF. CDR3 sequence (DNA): TGTGCCAGCAGCTTAGGTAGAGGGCCGGTAGATACGCAGTATTTT. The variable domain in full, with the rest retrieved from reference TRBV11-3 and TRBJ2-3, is EAGVVQSPRYKIIEKKQPVAFWCNPISGHNTLYWYLQNLGQGPELLIRYENEEAVDDSQLPKDRFSAERLKGVDSTLKIQPAELGDSAVYLCASSLGRGPVDTQYFGPGTRLTVL.

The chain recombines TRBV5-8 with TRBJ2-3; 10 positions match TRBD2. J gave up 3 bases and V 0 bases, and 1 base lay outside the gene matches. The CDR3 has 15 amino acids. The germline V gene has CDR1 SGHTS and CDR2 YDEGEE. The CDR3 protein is CASSLGAGGTDTQYF. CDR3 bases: TGTGCCAGCAGCTTGGGAGCGGGAGGGACAGATACGCAGTATTTT.

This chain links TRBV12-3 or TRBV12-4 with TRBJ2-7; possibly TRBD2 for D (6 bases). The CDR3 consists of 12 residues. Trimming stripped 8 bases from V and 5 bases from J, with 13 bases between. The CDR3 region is CASGTPQDEQYF. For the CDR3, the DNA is TGTGCCAGCGGGACTCCCCAGGACGAGCAGTACTTC.

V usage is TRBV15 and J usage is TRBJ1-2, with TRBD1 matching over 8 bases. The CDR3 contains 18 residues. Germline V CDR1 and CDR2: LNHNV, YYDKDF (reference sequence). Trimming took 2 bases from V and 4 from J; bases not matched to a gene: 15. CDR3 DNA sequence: TGTGCCACCAGCAGAACCCGGGACAGGAGAAGCCCGACCTATGGCTACACCTTC. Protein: CATSRTRDRRSPTYGYTF.

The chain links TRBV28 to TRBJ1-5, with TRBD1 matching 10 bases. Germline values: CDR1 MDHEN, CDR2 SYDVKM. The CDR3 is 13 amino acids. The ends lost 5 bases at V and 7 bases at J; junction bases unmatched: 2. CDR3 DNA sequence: TGTGCCAGCAGTCGACAGGGGGCCCAGCCCCAGCATTTT. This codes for CASSRQGAQPQHF.

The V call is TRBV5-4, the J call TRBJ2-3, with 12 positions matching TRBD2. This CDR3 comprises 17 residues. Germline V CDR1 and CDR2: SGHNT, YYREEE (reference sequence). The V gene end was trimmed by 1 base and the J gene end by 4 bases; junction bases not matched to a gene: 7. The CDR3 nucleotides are TGTGCCAGCAGCTTGCCCGGACTAGCGGGAACCCCAGATACGCAGTATTTT. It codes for CASSLPGLAGTPDTQYF. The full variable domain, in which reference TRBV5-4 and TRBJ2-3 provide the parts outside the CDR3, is ETGVTQSPTHLIKTRGQQVTLRCSSQSGHNTVSWYQQALGQGPQFIFQYYREEENGRGNFPPRFSGLQFPNYSSELNVNALELDDSALYLCASSLPGLAGTPDTQYFGPGTRLTVL.

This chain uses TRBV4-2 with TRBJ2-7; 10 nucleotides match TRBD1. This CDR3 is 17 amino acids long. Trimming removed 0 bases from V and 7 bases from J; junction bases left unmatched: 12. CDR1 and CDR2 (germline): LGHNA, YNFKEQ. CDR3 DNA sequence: TGTGCCAGCAGCCAAGAAGGATCGACAGGGGGCGCTTGGGAGCAGTACTTC. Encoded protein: CASSQEGSTGGAWEQYF.

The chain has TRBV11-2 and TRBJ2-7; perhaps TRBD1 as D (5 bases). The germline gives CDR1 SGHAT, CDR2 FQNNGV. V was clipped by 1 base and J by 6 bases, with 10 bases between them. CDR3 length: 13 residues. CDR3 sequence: CASSLAAGSEQYF. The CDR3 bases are TGTGCCAGCAGCTTAGCAGCAGGGTCCGAGCAGTACTTC. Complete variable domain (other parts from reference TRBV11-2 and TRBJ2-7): EAGVAQSPRYKIIEKRQSVAFWCNPISGHATLYWYQQILGQGPKLLIQFQNNGVVDDSQLPKDRFSAERLKGVDSTLKIQPAKLEDSAVYLCASSLAAGSEQYFGPGTRLTVT.

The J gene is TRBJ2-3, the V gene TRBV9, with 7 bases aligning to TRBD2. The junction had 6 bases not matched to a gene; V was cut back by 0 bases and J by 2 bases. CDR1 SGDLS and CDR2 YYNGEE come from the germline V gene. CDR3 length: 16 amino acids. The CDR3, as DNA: TGTGCCAGCAGCGTAGGGTCTAGCGGATCCACAGATACGCAGTATTTT. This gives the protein CASSVGSSGSTDTQYF.

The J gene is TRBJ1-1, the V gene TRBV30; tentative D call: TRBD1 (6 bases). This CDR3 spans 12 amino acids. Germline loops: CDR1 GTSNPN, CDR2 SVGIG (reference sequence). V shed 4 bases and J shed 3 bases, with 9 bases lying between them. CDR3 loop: CAWNWGHTEAFF. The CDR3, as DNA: TGTGCCTGGAATTGGGGGCACACTGAAGCTTTCTTT.

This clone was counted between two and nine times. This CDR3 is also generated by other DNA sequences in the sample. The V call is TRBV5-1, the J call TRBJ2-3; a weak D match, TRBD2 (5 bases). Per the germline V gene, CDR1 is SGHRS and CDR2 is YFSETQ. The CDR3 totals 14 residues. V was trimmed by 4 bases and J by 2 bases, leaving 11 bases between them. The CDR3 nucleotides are TGCGCCAGCAGCACCGGACTCTCCACAGATACGCAGTATTTT. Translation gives CASSTGLSTDTQYF.

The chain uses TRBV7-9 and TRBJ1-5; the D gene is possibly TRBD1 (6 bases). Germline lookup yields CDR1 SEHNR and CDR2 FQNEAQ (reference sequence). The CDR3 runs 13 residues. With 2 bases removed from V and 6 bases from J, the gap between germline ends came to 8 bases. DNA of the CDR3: TGTGCCAGCAGCTTAACAGGGACTCAGCCCCAGCATTTT. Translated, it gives CASSLTGTQPQHF.

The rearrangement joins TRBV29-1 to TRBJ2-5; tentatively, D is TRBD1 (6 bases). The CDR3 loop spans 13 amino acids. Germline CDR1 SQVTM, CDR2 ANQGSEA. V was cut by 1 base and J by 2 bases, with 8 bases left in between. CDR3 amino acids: CSVEGTAQETQYF. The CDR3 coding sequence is TGCAGCGTTGAAGGGACAGCACAAGAGACCCAGTACTTC.

The CDR3 loop is CASSQEGADGYTF. DNA of the CDR3: TGTGCCAGCAGCCAAGAGGGGGCCGACGGCTACACCTTC. This rearrangement joins TRBV4-2 to TRBJ1-2, with D possibly matching TRBD1 (6 bases). Trimming cost V 0 bases and J 8 bases, with 10 bases left between them. The CDR3 is 13 amino acids. Germline lookup yields CDR1 LGHNA and CDR2 YNFKEQ.

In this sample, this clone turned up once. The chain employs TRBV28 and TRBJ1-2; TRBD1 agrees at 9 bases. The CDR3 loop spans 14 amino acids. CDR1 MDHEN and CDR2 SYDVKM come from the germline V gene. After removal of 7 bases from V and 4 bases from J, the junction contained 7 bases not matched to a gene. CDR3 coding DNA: TGTGCCAGCATATCCACAGGGGGCGCCTATGGCTACACCTTC. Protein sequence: CASISTGGAYGYTF.